This TCR beta chain was identified during a study of blood T cell repertoires in COVID-19 (dated by TCRdb to the early 2020s). At the level of the whole study: Samples covering the acute and convalescent phases of COVID-19 were provided by collaborators in the United States, Italy and Spain. The material from the prospective study consisted of cDNA or gDNA derived from T cells, B-cell-depleted T cells, or PBMCs. Subjects who had been exposed to COVID-19, were actively infected with it, or had recovered from it provided the deeply sampled blood TCRbeta repertoires that made up the dataset. The repertoires were released in a freely available public database intended as a resource for research on the immune response to SARS-CoV-2. The samples were drawn from the first 160 participants of the ongoing ImmuneRACE study and from 1,254 subjects provided by 6 global collaborators. Sample metadata almost always included a de-identified subject ID, COVID-19 status, age in years and sex. HLA class I and class II types, where available, came from metadata supplied by the sample provider rather than from assay-based typing.

V loses 6 bases at its end and J loses 4 bases; junction bases beyond the gene matches: 15. From its cysteine to its phenylalanine, the CDR3 spans 16 amino acids. Kept here is only the CDR3 DNA, which spans 48 bases and is read in frame from base 1. Looking up the germline V gene yields CDR1 MDHEN and CDR2 SYDVKM. This clone was counted at least ten times. Its antigen specificity is not known. There are no base qualities to consult, and no much larger clone falls within one base. The immunoSEQ Assay, a bias-controlled multiplex PCR, was used to amplify TCRbeta CDR3 regions from genomic DNA. As for the authors' bioinformatics: Within the assay, amplification of reference gene primers was used to estimate how many nucleated cells each sample contained. To quantify the absolute abundance of each unique TCRbeta CDR3 rearrangement, sequence reads were collapsed and filtered. For each sample, productive Simpson clonality was calculated as the square root of Simpson's diversity index over productive rearrangements. TCRdb retrieved this table from immuneACCESS and kept in-frame rearrangements only. Not all clones are present; in checked studies, unresolved V genes account for under half, and no reason is known for the remainder. D and trimming were read from the DNA, whereas the V and J calls and clone size are those reported in that table. The sample records about 240,000 clones, over 80% of which are singletons. The ten biggest clones cover roughly 5.5% of the sample.

Whole blood was collected in K2EDTA tubes by collaborating institutions according to the institutions' own protocols. For TCRbeta analysis, collaborator samples were shipped as frozen whole blood, as isolated PBMCs, or as DNA extracted from either sample type. General findings and caveats noted by the study authors: How much clinical and demographic metadata was included differed by source and by participant, and the metadata was provided uncurated.

The sequence joins TRBV28 to TRBJ2-7; 7 nucleotides in the junction match TRBD2. The clonotype comes from a human donor in a cohort sampled during active COVID-19. Material: peripheral blood. The DNA sequence reads TGTGCCAGCAGCCCCGGCCACGCGGGAGCGAGATACGAGCAGTACTTC. The resulting protein is CASSPGHAGARYEQYF.